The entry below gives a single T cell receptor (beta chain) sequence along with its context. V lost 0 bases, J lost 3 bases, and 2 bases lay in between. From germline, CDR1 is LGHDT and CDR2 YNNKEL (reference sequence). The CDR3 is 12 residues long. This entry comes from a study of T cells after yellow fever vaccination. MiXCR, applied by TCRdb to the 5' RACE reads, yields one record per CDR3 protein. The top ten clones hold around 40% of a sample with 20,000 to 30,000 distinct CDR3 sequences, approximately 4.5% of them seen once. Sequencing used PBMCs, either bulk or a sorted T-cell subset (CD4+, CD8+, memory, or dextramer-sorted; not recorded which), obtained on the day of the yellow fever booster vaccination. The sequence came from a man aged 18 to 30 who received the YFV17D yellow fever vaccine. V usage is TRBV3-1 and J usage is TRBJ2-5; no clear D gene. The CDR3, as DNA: TGTGCCAGCAGCCAAGAGGAAGAGACCCAGTACTTC. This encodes CASSQEEETQYF.